These 15 T cell receptor beta chains were all obtained from the same sample, sequenced in a study of blood T cells in healthy people across ages. Then a second PCR, running about 6 to 12 cycles, was carried out with a sample-barcoded 5' primer and a J-beta primer mix. TCRdb reprocessed the 5' RACE reads with MiXCR, giving one entry per CDR3 protein. The data contain some 1,800,000 distinct CDR3 sequences, roughly 43% of them singletons. The sequenced material came from blood. These receptors came from a human donor in good health.

This clonotype was observed a handful of times. The chain joins TRBV5-1 to TRBJ2-2; no clear D gene. CDR3 length: 13 residues. The germline V and J ends were trimmed by 3 bases and 6 bases, with 9 bases remaining between them. CDR1 and CDR2 (germline): SGHRS, YFSETQ. The CDR3, as DNA: TGCGCCAGCAGCTACTCAGGTCCCGGGGAGCTGTTTTTT. Residues: CASSYSGPGELFF.

This chain links TRBV29-1 with TRBJ2-1; 9 bases are shared with TRBD2. V was pared by 4 bases and J by 3 bases, with 10 bases of the junction left unmatched. In germline, CDR1 is SQVTM, CDR2 ANQGSEA. This CDR3 is built from 16 residues. CDR3: CSVGSPAGGLYNEQFF. CDR3 in DNA: TGCAGCGTTGGATCACCAGCGGGGGGACTCTACAATGAGCAGTTCTTC.

Only a few counts were recorded for this clonotype. The J gene is TRBJ2-7, the V gene TRBV5-5; D uncertain. Germline-derived CDR1 and CDR2 are SGHKS and YYEKEE (reference sequence). The CDR3 extends over 14 amino acids. V lost 1 base to trimming and J lost 2 bases, with 10 bases between them. This CDR3 is CASSLRPPTYEQYF. The CDR3 DNA reads as TGTGCCAGCAGCTTGAGGCCCCCTACCTACGAGCAGTACTTC.

The rearrangement links TRBV7-9 to TRBJ2-1; D not certain. The CDR3 loop spans 18 amino acids. CDR1 and CDR2 (germline): SEHNR, FQNEAQ (reference sequence). V lost 3 bases and J lost 2, with 20 bases in between. CDR3 residues: CASSLEAASPTPYNEQFF. In nucleotides, the CDR3 is TGTGCCAGCAGCTTGGAAGCAGCATCACCGACCCCCTACAATGAGCAGTTCTTC.

The genes are TRBV3-1 and TRBJ1-2; D gene uncertain. This CDR3 spans 12 amino acids. Between the trimmed V and J ends, which lost 4 bases and 7 bases, there was a span of 10 bases. Germline loops: CDR1 LGHDT, CDR2 YNNKEL (reference sequence). CDR3 in amino acids: CASSPNPGGYTF. Written as DNA, the CDR3 is TGTGCCAGCAGCCCCAACCCGGGTGGCTACACCTTC.

This clonotype has a handful of counts. The rearrangement links TRBV29-1 to TRBJ2-7, with 7 bases fitting TRBD1. Trimming cost V 4 bases and J 4 bases; bases outside gene matches: 7. Germline V gene lookup returns CDR1 SQVTM and CDR2 ANQGSEA. The CDR3 spans 13 residues. The CDR3 DNA follows: TGCAGCGTTGGAGGGGGCCAGAAGTACGAGCAGTACTTC. This translates into CSVGGGQKYEQYF.

V is TRBV20-1 and J is TRBJ1-1, with unresolved D. V gave up 4 bases and J gave up 1 base, with 10 bases separating them. The CDR3 is 13 amino acids. Looked up from germline, CDR1 is DFQATT and CDR2 is SNEGSKA (reference sequence). The CDR3: CSANRPQNTEAFF. CDR3 bases: TGCAGTGCTAACCGACCCCAGAACACTGAAGCTTTCTTT.

The chain links TRBV5-1 to TRBJ1-2; 9 bases map to TRBD1. This CDR3 contains 17 residues. Germline V gives CDR1 SGHRS, CDR2 YFSETQ. V dropped 3 bases and J dropped 2; count of bases not matched to a gene: 11. DNA for the CDR3: TGCGCCAGCAGCTCAGGGACAGGGCCGACTCCCAACTATGGCTACACCTTC. Translation gives CASSSGTGPTPNYGYTF.

The rearrangement uses TRBV27 and TRBJ1-5; D is possibly TRBD1 (5 bases). Trimming cost V 4 bases and J 4 bases, with 11 bases left between them. The CDR3 covers 14 residues. Germline V CDR1 and CDR2: MNHEY, SMNVEV (reference sequence). The CDR3 bases are TGTGCCAGCAGTTCCAGGGACCGAAATCAGCCCCAGCATTTT. Translated: CASSSRDRNQPQHF.

This clonotype showed up just a few times. The CDR3 reads CASSSYRGQGNYEQYF. CDR3 in DNA: TGTGCCAGCAGCTCCTATAGGGGACAGGGGAATTACGAGCAGTACTTC. The chain combines TRBV7-8 with TRBJ2-4; TRBD1 aligns across 10 bases. The J call could be wrong; TRBJ2-7 is a better fit for the DNA end. CDR1 SGHVS and CDR2 FQNEAQ come from the germline V gene. This CDR3 is built from 16 residues.

The V call is TRBV14, the J call TRBJ1-3, with D unresolved. V dropped 3 bases and J dropped 2 bases, with 8 bases sitting between them. Germline lookup yields CDR1 SGHDN and CDR2 FVKESK. The CDR3 is 14 amino acids. Written as DNA, the CDR3 is TGTGCCAGCAGCCACACCCAGGCTGGAAACACCATATATTTT. It encodes CASSHTQAGNTIYF.

This clonotype was recorded a few times. A read error may produce the germline difference seen at one junction end. This chain connects TRBV10-3 to TRBJ2-5; possibly TRBD1 for D (6 bases). Germline V gene lookup returns CDR1 ENHRY and CDR2 SYGVKD. The CDR3 has 13 amino acids. CDR3 in amino acids: CALSGGHAETQYF. Written as DNA, the CDR3 is TGTGCCCTCAGTGGGGGACACGCCGAGACCCAGTACTTC.

In its sample, this clonotype was seen a few times. CDR3 sequence: CASSPYSGGAKETQYF. The CDR3, as DNA: TGTGCCAGCAGTCCCTATAGCGGGGGGGCGAAAGAGACCCAGTACTTC. This chain uses TRBV7-8 with TRBJ2-5; 11 bases match TRBD2. The V gene's germline CDR1 is SGHVS and CDR2 FQNEAQ. J was trimmed by 3 bases and V by 6 bases; bases with no gene match: 9. The CDR3 covers 16 residues. The complete variable domain, with remaining parts taken from reference TRBV7-8 and TRBJ2-5, reads GAGVSQSPRYKVAKRGQDVALRCDPISGHVSLFWYQQALGQGPEFLTYFQNEAQLDKSGLPSDRFFAERPEGSVSTLKIQRTQQEDSAVYLCASSPYSGGAKETQYFGPGTRLLVL.

This clonotype was counted ten times or more. This chain links TRBV5-1 with TRBJ1-2; 9 bases align to TRBD1. V trimming: 4 bases; J trimming: 7 bases; junction bases outside the gene matches: 11. The CDR3 contains 15 residues. The germline V gene encodes CDR1 SGHRS and CDR2 YFSETQ. The CDR3, as DNA: TGCGCCAGCAGCCAGGACAGGGGATCATACTCTGGCTACACCTTC. Protein sequence: CASSQDRGSYSGYTF.

The rearrangement joins TRBV20-1 to TRBJ2-3, with D hard to call. V lost 3 bases and J 2 bases, leaving 9 bases between the germline ends. CDR1 DFQATT and CDR2 SNEGSKA come from the germline V gene (reference sequence). This CDR3 region has 13 residues. The CDR3 is CSASFSFTDTQYF. Here the CDR3 DNA reads TGCAGTGCTAGTTTCTCGTTCACAGATACGCAGTATTTT.